These 15 T cell receptor beta chains originate from one sample sequenced in a study of beta chain features in type 1 diabetes. Study results and limitations: In all four CD4+ subsets, TCRB CDR3 length was significantly, moderately reduced in type 1 diabetes.

Antigens of these TCRs are unknown. The study reverse transcribed the entire isolated RNA, so it sequenced expressed TCRB transcripts. Profiled with immunoSEQ multiplex PCR; TCRdb holds only in-frame clones, not every one. The table records 240,000 or so clones, around 20% of them present only once. Sample: naive CD4+ T cells from blood. The receptor set was obtained from a woman between 40 and 50 years old with type 1 diabetes.

This clone was picked up a small number of times. V and J are TRBV7-8 and TRBJ2-2, with D uncertain. V lost 8 bases to trimming and J lost 4 bases, with 5 bases between them. Germline CDR1 and CDR2: SGHVS and FQNEAQ. The CDR3 loop spans 11 amino acids. CDR3 DNA: TGTGCCAGCTCTCCCACCGGGGAGCTGTTTTTT. Protein product: CASSPTGELFF.

This clone was seen more than once but under ten times. The V and J genes are TRBV6-6 and TRBJ1-1; D call uncertain. The CDR3 is 13 residues long. The germline CDR1 and CDR2 sequences are MNHNY and SVGAGI (reference sequence). The V end was cut by 6 bases, the J end by 0 bases, with 8 bases between. CDR3 loop: CASRTSLNTEAFF. DNA for the CDR3: TGTGCCAGCAGGACATCTTTGAACACTGAAGCTTTCTTT.

The chain links TRBV11-2 to TRBJ1-1; 7 bases are shared with TRBD1. V shed 5 bases, J shed 1 base, and the junction held 7 bases outside the gene matches. Germline assignment: CDR1 SGHAT and CDR2 FQNNGV. The CDR3 loop spans 15 amino acids. The CDR3 region is CASSPSTGKNTEAFF. The CDR3, as DNA: TGTGCCAGCAGCCCCTCGACAGGGAAGAACACTGAAGCTTTCTTT.

This clone was detected only a few times. V and J are TRBV4-1 and TRBJ1-3, with D tentatively TRBD1 (6 bases). Germline V lookup: CDR1 MGHRA, CDR2 YSYEKL. This CDR3 is 15 amino acids long. The germline V and J ends were trimmed by 1 base and 0 bases, with 7 bases remaining between them. The CDR3 reads CASSQAGASGNTIYF. CDR3 nucleotides: TGCGCCAGCAGCCAAGCAGGGGCCTCTGGAAACACCATATATTTT.

This clone has a handful of counts. The chain uses TRBV18 and TRBJ1-2; a possible D gene is TRBD1 (5 bases). V was shortened by 5 bases and J by 3 bases, with 13 bases between the two germline ends. The CDR3 totals 14 residues. Germline lookup yields CDR1 KGHSH and CDR2 LQKENI. The CDR3 nucleotides are TGTGCCAGCTCATCGCAGGGTGACGACTATGGCTACACCTTC. It encodes CASSSQGDDYGYTF. Variable domain in full (rest from reference TRBV18 and TRBJ1-2): NAGVMQNPRHLVRRRGQEARLRCSPMKGHSHVYWYRQLPEEGLKFMVYLQKENIIDESGMPKERFSAEFPKEGPSILRIQQVVRGDSAAYFCASSSQGDDYGYTFGSGTRLTVV.

The J gene is TRBJ2-3, the V gene TRBV2, with D uncertain. This CDR3 is built from 14 residues. The germline gives CDR1 SNHLY, CDR2 FYNNEI. Trimming left V 3 bases short and J 4 bases short, with 11 bases between. The CDR3 is CASSESPFPDTQYF. The CDR3 nucleotides read TGTGCCAGCAGTGAGAGTCCATTCCCAGATACGCAGTATTTT.

This clone was counted between two and nine times. V gene TRBV7-2 combines with J gene TRBJ2-5; 8 bases match TRBD1. The CDR3 extends over 16 amino acids. Per germline, CDR1 SGHTA and CDR2 FQGNSA. Trimming took 3 bases from V and 1 from J; bases not matched to a gene: 7. This CDR3 is CASSFDRGAGQETQYF. CDR3 coding DNA: TGTGCCAGCAGCTTTGACAGGGGTGCCGGCCAAGAGACCCAGTACTTC.

The chain carries TRBV29-1 and TRBJ2-1, with 15 bases lining up with TRBD2. Looked up from germline, CDR1 is SQVTM and CDR2 is ANQGSEA. CDR3 length: 14 amino acids. CDR3 sequence reads: CSGGLAGGQSEQFF. Here the CDR3 DNA reads TGCAGTGGTGGACTAGCGGGAGGGCAGAGTGAGCAGTTCTTC.

This clone was observed a few times. The CDR3 is CASSAAVSYEQYF. DNA for the CDR3: TGTGCCAGCTCGGCAGCGGTATCCTACGAGCAGTACTTC. This chain links TRBV2 with TRBJ2-7, with D perhaps matching TRBD2 (5 bases). V was shortened by 8 bases and J by 1 base, with 12 bases between the two germline ends. The length of the CDR3 is 13 residues. Germline V lookup: CDR1 SNHLY, CDR2 FYNNEI.

The chain carries TRBV19 and TRBJ2-1; 9 nucleotides line up with TRBD1. This CDR3 contains 15 residues. The V gene end was trimmed by 3 bases and the J gene end by 8 bases; junction bases not matched to a gene: 8. The germline CDR1 and CDR2 sequences are LNHDA and SQIVND (reference sequence). Here the CDR3 DNA reads TGTGCCAGTAGTATGGAACAGGGGGCGCCGGATGAGCAGTTCTTC. Protein product: CASSMEQGAPDEQFF.

The chain has TRBV11-2 and TRBJ1-5, with 8 bases fitting TRBD1. Germline CDR1 and CDR2: SGHAT and FQNNGV. The CDR3 covers 17 residues. The V gene end was trimmed by 5 bases and the J gene end by 0 bases; junction bases not matched to a gene: 9. The CDR3 spells CASSPGQGLYSNQPQHF. The CDR3 DNA is TGTGCCAGCAGCCCCGGACAGGGTTTATATAGCAATCAGCCCCAGCATTTT.

The chain is built from TRBV5-6 and TRBJ1-4; 10 nucleotides match TRBD1. The V and J ends lost 4 bases and 8 bases, in that order; junction bases with no gene match: 8. The CDR3 runs 15 residues. Per the germline V gene, CDR1 is SGHDT and CDR2 is YYEEEE. The CDR3 here is CASSIYGTGEEKLFF. The DNA of the CDR3 is TGTGCCAGCAGCATTTACGGGACAGGGGAAGAAAAACTGTTTTTT.

This rearrangement joins TRBV30 to TRBJ2-6; D might be TRBD2 (5 bases). Trimming stripped 8 bases from V and 1 base from J, with 9 bases between. In germline, CDR1 is GTSNPN, CDR2 SVGIG (reference sequence). The CDR3 covers 13 residues. CDR3 region: CARGDSGANVLTF. CDR3 coding DNA: TGTGCCCGGGGAGATTCTGGGGCCAACGTCCTGACTTTC. The complete variable domain, with remaining parts taken from reference TRBV30 and TRBJ2-6, reads SQTIHQWPATLVQPVGSPLSLECTVEGTSNPNLYWYRQAAGRGLQLLFYSVGIGQISSEVPQNLSASRPQDRQFILSSKKLLLSDSGFYLCARGDSGANVLTFGAGSRLTVL.

Turning to this clone: Other DNA sequences in this sample translate to the same CDR3. The V and J genes are TRBV20-1 and TRBJ2-5; no clear D gene. Germline assignment: CDR1 DFQATT and CDR2 SNEGSKA (reference sequence). The CDR3 has 11 amino acids. V was trimmed by 6 bases and J by 1 base, leaving 6 bases between them. CDR3 nucleotides: TGCAGTGCCTTACTCCAAGAGACCCAGTACTTC. Translating it yields CSALLQETQYF.

V gene TRBV6-5 combines with J gene TRBJ1-4; D ambiguous. Germline CDR1 reads MNHEY; CDR2 reads SVGAGI. The CDR3 is made up of 14 amino acids. V shed 0 bases and J shed 10 bases, with 12 bases lying between them. CDR3 sequence: CASSYSNPSGKLFF. In DNA form, the CDR3 reads TGTGCCAGCAGTTACTCGAATCCCTCGGGAAAACTGTTTTTT.